This T cell receptor (beta chain) appears in the sequencing data of a study of shared clonotypes between healthy human individuals (dated by TCRdb to the early 2020s). Context from the whole study: The cohort comprised a couple of women and a few men aged 18 to 49 years. For each donor, CD4 naive and CD4 memory were each run on three plates, CD8 naive on two plates, and CD8 memory on one plate. Blood TCR repertoires of several healthy adults were deeply sequenced to estimate repertoire size and the extent of clonotype sharing between individuals. Different laboratories and diverse techniques were used to prepare libraries and sequence TCR repertoires, to increase sequencing depth and limit assay-specific biases. Per donor, leukapheresis produced somewhere between about 0.94 and 9 billion PBMCs. General study outcomes and caveats: Pairwise subsampling indicated that sequencing depth was expected to affect the degree of clonotype sharing among donors. Larger estimated clonotype richness was generally found for naive subsets than for memory subsets. Compared with non-shared clonotypes, the clonotypes found in all four sorted-subset donors had higher generation probabilities. Sampling was restricted to blood, and TCR repertoires in tissue are likely to differ from TCR repertoires in blood. The small number of donors limited the genetic and exposure-history diversity represented. About 5% of naive CD4, approximately 3.7% of naive CD8, roughly 2.5% of memory CD4, and 0.4% of memory CD8 clonotypes were shared across a few donors. Even with the large sequencing depth, rarefaction of the sorted-subset datasets indicated that sequencing was incomplete.

Regarding this clone: Its cognate antigen has yet to be identified. No clone much larger than this one lies a single base away; base qualities are absent.

TCR CDR3 regions were amplified from genomic DNA by multiplex PCR using the deep immunoSEQ assay. Extracted genomic DNA from each cell subset was spread evenly across all wells of several immunoSEQ 96-well plates, with each plate serving as a replicate. Each replicate PCR for sorted subsets received about 210 ng genomic DNA, equal to roughly 33,000 T cell genomes. Purified libraries were quantified with a Qubit 3.0 fluorometer, sized on a Bioanalyzer 2100, and re-quantified with the KAPA Library Quantification kit. Every immunoSEQ 96-well plate was sequenced on a separate single-read 150-cycle Illumina NextSeq 550 flow cell. As for the original processing: Because only junctional sequences without quality scores were contained in the immunoSEQ output, filtering matching that applied to full-length reads could not be performed. To assign V/J genes and CDR3, sequences were annotated using PyIR, a Python wrapper for IgBLAST v1.9, with IMGT germline references. Reads were removed for weak V/J assignments (E-value above 1e-6), missing CDR3, stop codons, out-of-frame junctions, or ambiguous translated residues. V3J clonotypes were defined as sequences sharing the same inferred V gene, J gene, and CDR3 amino acid sequence. The percentage overlap between two repertoires was calculated by dividing the number of shared unique clonotypes by the size of the smaller repertoire. Repertoire richness was assessed with RTK rarefaction, the Chao1 estimator, and Recon v2.1 estimates of unobserved clonotypes. Generation probabilities were computed with OLGA for all TCRbeta clonotypes obtained by the gDNA method from several donors. TCRdb re-hosts the immuneACCESS table, in-frame sequences only. Its copies lack some clones; in the studies checked, an unresolved V gene accounts for under half of them, and the cause for the rest is not known. D and trimming come from the DNA, and the V and J calls and clone size come from that table. The sample table shows about 580,000 clones, and 98% are seen once. Of the sample, 0.3% is held by the ten largest clones.

V sheds 4 bases and J sheds 2 bases, leaving 12 bases between their ends. The CDR3 goes from the cysteine to the phenylalanine over 13 residues. The CDR3 DNA has 39 bases and is translated from base 1. Per the germline V gene, SQVTM is the CDR1 and ANQGSEA is the CDR2. CD8 naive samples consisted of CD45RO-negative cells that were positively selected for CCR7, yielding a CD45RA+CCR7+ population without TemRA cells. Healthy HIV-negative adults with no recently reported acute infections or vaccinations were included as donors. Every donor was a Caucasian adult residing in Nashville, Tennessee, USA. After blood collection by leukapheresis, PBMCs were isolated using Ficoll-Histopaque density gradient centrifugation and then cryopreserved in the vapor phase of liquid nitrogen. Purity and quantity of every magnetically sorted T cell population were checked by analytical flow cytometry. Genomic DNA was isolated from every sorted fraction and measured by UV absorbance on a Nanodrop 2000c.

The chain was built from TRBV29-1 and TRBJ2-7; 6 matching bases give a weak D call of TRBD1. The specimen was naive CD8+ T cells sorted from blood. In the paper's terms, the cell subset or site label means: CD45RA+CCR7+. The receptor comes from a man aged 25 to 45 in good health. The CDR3 protein: CSVVTGSAYEQYF. In nucleotide form, the sequence is TGCAGCGTTGTTACAGGGAGTGCCTACGAGCAGTACTTC.